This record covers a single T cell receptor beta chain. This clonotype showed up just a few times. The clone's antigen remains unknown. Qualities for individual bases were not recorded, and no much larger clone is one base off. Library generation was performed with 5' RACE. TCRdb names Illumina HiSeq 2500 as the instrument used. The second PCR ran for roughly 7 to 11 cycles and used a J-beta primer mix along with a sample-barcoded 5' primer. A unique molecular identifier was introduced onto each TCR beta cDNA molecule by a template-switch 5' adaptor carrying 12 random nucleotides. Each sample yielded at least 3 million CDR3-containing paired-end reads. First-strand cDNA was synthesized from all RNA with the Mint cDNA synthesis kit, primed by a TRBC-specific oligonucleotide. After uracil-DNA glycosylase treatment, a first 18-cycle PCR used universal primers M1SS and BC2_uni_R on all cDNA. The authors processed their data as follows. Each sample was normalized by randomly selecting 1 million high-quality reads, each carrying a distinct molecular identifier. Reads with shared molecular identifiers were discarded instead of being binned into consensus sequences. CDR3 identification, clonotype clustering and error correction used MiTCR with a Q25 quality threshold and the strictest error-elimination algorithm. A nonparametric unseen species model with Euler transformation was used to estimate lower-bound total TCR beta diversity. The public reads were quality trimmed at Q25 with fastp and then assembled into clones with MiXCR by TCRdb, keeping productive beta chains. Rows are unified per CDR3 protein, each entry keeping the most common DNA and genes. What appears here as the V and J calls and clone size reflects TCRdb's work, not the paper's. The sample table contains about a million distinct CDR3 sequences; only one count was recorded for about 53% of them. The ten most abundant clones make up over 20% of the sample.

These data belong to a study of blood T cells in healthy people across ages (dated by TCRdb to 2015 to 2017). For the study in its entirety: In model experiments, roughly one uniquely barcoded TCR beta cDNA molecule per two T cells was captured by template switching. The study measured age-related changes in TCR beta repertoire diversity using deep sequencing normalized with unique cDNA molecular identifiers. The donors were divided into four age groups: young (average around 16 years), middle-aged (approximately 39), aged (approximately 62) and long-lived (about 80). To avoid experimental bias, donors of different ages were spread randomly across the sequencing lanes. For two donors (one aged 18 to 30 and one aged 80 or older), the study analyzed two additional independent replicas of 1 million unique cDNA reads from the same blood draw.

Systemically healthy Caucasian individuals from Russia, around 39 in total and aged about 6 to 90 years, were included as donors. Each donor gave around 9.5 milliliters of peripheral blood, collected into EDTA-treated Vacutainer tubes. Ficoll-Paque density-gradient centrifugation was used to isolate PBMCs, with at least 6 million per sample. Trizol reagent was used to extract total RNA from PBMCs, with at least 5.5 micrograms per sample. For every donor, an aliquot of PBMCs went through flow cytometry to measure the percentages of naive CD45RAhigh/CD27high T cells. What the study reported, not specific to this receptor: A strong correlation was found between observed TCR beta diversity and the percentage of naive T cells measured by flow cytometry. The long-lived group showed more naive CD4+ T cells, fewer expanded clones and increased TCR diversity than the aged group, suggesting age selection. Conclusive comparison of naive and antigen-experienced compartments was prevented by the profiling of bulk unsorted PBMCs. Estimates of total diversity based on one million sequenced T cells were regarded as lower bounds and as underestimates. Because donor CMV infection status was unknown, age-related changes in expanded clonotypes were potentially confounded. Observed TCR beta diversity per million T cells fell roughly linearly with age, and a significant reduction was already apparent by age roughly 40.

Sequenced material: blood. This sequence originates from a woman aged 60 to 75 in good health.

Here the CDR3 is given as CASSLSDTSGTDTQYF. At the DNA level, the sequence is TGTGCCAGCAGCCTAAGCGATACTAGTGGCACAGATACGCAGTATTTT. Recombination connected TRBV14 to TRBJ2-3; the D gene is perhaps TRBD2, on 5 matching bases. Between the V and J ends, shortened by 4 bases and 1 base respectively, the junction contains 15 bases. From the germline V gene, CDR1 is SGHDN and CDR2 is FVKESK. Measured from the cysteine to the phenylalanine, the CDR3 is 16 residues long. Of the read, only the CDR3 DNA is kept; its 48 bases are in frame from base 1.